The present TCR beta chain was sequenced within a study of monozygotic twins with cystic fibrosis. About the research overall: With about 16 PCR cycles, barcoded libraries came from roughly 2.8 micrograms of fragmented DNA. The study, taken as a whole, reports: In this small cohort, shared CDR3 numbers showed no association with age, concordance or disease severity. Monozygotic CF twins shared more identical nucleotide clonotypes than unrelated patients. J usage was most co-twin-similar in 8 of 16 pairs, V in 13.

About this clone: The antigen is unknown.

Using immunoSEQ multiplex PCR, the repertoire was profiled, and TCRdb retains in-frame clones only, with some absent. The repertoire has 20,000 to 30,000 clones, approximately 90% of them found once; the top ten carry 0.54%. The material sequenced was blood. This TCR derives from a girl aged 2-10 years with cystic fibrosis.

CDR3 sequence: CASSRGRGYEQYF. Written as DNA, the CDR3 is TGTGCCAGCAGTCGGGGTCGAGGCTACGAGCAGTACTTC. The chain links TRBV6-5 to TRBJ2-7, with D possibly matching TRBD2 (5 bases). This CDR3 contains 13 residues. Germline V gene data show CDR1 as MNHEY and CDR2 as SVGAGI. Trimming pared 5 bases from V and 3 bases from J, leaving 11 bases between.